What follows is one T cell receptor beta chain and its context. No antigen is known for it. RNA served as the template for amplifying TCR beta CDR3 regions. First-round RT-PCR employed HTBI primers, with a second-round multiplex PCR after it. From the multiplex PCR reads, TCRdb called clonotypes with MiXCR, one entry per CDR3 protein. The table has over 450,000 distinct CDR3 sequences, 14% seen once. The entry originates in a study of Graves' ophthalmopathy and Graves' hyperthyroidism. Study at large: The study drew peripheral blood at initial diagnosis, before any treatment.

The germline CDR1 and CDR2 sequences are MDHEN and SYDVKM. The CDR3 loop spans 15 amino acids. The J segment lost 3 bases and the V segment lost 6 bases, leaving 6 bases of the junction unmatched. Findings and limits, study-wide: Detection in blood was also observed for most expanded thyroid clonotypes above 0.001 frequency. Stable hyperthyroidism and ophthalmopathy were told apart by a 13-signature model, which achieved roughly 89% sensitivity and over 65% specificity.

Sequences were obtained from blood. The TCR originated in a woman in her twenties or thirties with Graves' ophthalmopathy. The rearrangement uses TRBV28 and TRBJ2-7, with TRBD2 matching 12 bases. The CDR3 DNA is TGTGCCAGCAGAAAAAGACTAGCGGGAGACTACGAGCAGTACTTC. Amino acids: CASRKRLAGDYEQYF.